The clone carrying this T cell receptor beta chain came up once. Clones were read by immunoSEQ multiplex PCR, and TCRdb kept only the in-frame ones, dropping some. This sample has approximately 260,000 clones, with more than 75% found just once. Germline trimming cut 5 bases from V and 0 bases from J; bases unmatched to any gene: 10. The CDR3 runs 16 residues. Germline V gives CDR1 SGHVS, CDR2 FNYEAQ. This sample stems from a study of blood T cell repertoires in COVID-19. The V and J genes are TRBV7-6 and TRBJ2-7, with 7 positions matching TRBD1. The source is a woman between 40 and 55 years old with acute COVID-19. The specimen sequenced was PBMCs or T cells enriched from blood (not recorded which). The DNA of the CDR3 is TGTGCCAGCAGCCCCCAGAGGCGGACAGGCTCCTACGAGCAGTACTTC. Translated, it gives CASSPQRRTGSYEQYF.